Listed below are T cell receptor beta chains from one sample, sequenced in a study of breast tumors, draining lymph nodes, adjacent tissues. TCRdb analysed the multiplex PCR reads with MiXCR anew, one entry per CDR3 protein. The sample includes about 300,000 distinct CDR3 sequences, 30% seen only once; the top ten take roughly 1.2%. The specimen was axillary lymph node tissue. Receptor source: a female donor with breast cancer. Some clones in this sample may be carry-over from other donors' samples. The CDR3 runs from the conserved cysteine through the conserved F or W. D genes are given only for firm matches. A clone size is listed for some rows: how often the clone was seen (once, few, many), or a class if it is expanded.

>NA|TRBV30|TRBJ1-3|NA
CAWSLPHFSGNTIYF
TGTGCCTGGAGTCTCCCCCATTTCTCTGGAAACACCATATATTTT
>few|TRBV6-5|TRBJ1-5|NA
CASKEGGAGQPQHF
TGTGCCAGCAAGGAGGGGGGGGCAGGGCAGCCCCAGCATTTT
>once|TRBV20-1|TRBJ1-1|TRBD1
CSARDRGRGTTEAFF
TGCAGTGCTAGAGACAGGGGGCGCGGGACCACTGAAGCTTTCTTT
>many|TRBV7-2|TRBJ2-2|NA
CASSLDSGSGELFF
TGTGCCAGCAGCTTAGATTCAGGGTCCGGGGAGCTGTTTTTT
>NA|TRBV6-5|TRBJ1-2|NA
CASTPFGGTTYGYTF
TGTGCCAGCACCCCCTTTGGCGGCACCACGTATGGCTACACCTTC
>many|TRBV29-1|TRBJ1-2|NA
CSVGGGRAGIFGYTF
TGCAGCGTCGGGGGCGGCAGGGCAGGTATCTTTGGCTACACCTTC
>many|TRBV7-9|TRBJ2-7|TRBD2
CASSLRSVTREDEQYF
TGTGCCAGCAGCTTGAGGTCGGTTACGCGGGAGGACGAGCAGTACTTC
>many|TRBV7-2|TRBJ2-1|TRBD2
CASSLAPSGTYNEQFF
TGTGCCAGCAGCTTAGCCCCTAGCGGAACCTACAATGAGCAGTTCTTC
>many|TRBV6-6|TRBJ1-2|NA
CASKEGGYGYTF
TGTGCCAGCAAGGAGGGCGGTTATGGCTACACCTTC
>many|TRBV20-1|TRBJ2-1|TRBD2
CSAGLAGVNEQFF
TGCAGTGCTGGGCTAGCGGGGGTAAATGAGCAGTTCTTC
>many|TRBV20-1|TRBJ2-1|TRBD2
CSALAGGTYNEQFF
TGCAGTGCTTTGGCGGGAGGGACCTACAATGAGCAGTTCTTC
>many|TRBV19|TRBJ2-3|NA
CASSLGADTQYF
TGTGCCAGTAGTCTTGGGGCAGATACGCAGTATTTT
>many|TRBV19|TRBJ1-6|NA
CASRGWDSDNSPLHF
TGTGCCAGTAGAGGGTGGGATAGCGATAATTCACCCCTCCACTTT
>many|TRBV28|TRBJ2-5|NA
CASSPAGLGETQYF
TGTGCCAGCAGCCCTGCAGGGCTAGGGGAGACCCAGTACTTC
>NA|TRBV6-1|TRBJ1-5|NA
CASSPQVGHQPQHF
TGTGCCAGCAGTCCACAGGTGGGGCATCAGCCCCAGCATTTT
>many|TRBV5-6|TRBJ2-7|TRBD1
CASSFAGGFSGYEQYF
TGTGCCAGCAGCTTCGCAGGGGGCTTTAGTGGATACGAGCAGTACTTC
>NA|TRBV5-1|TRBJ1-2|TRBD1
CAGSVTGQGGYTF
TGCGCCGGCAGCGTGACGGGACAGGGAGGCTACACCTTC
>many|TRBV20-1|TRBJ2-7|NA
CSARRQEEGQYF
TGCAGTGCTCGAAGACAGGAAGAAGGGCAGTACTTC
>NA|TRBV20-1|TRBJ1-5|TRBD1
CSGMETGVRSQPQHF
TGCAGTGGGATGGAGACAGGGGTTCGCAGTCAGCCCCAGCATTTT
>NA|TRBV28|TRBJ2-7|TRBD2
CASSFPLGTSGMGSSYEQYF
TGTGCCAGCAGTTTTCCCCTAGGGACTAGCGGGATGGGGTCCTCCTACGAGCAGTACTTC
>NA|TRBV7-6|TRBJ2-2|TRBD1
CASSLKTGGRNTGELFF
TGTGCCAGCAGCTTAAAGACAGGGGGCCGGAACACCGGGGAGCTGTTTTTT
>NA|TRBV13|TRBJ2-3|NA
CASSLVVSGGPTDTQYF
TGTGCCAGCAGCTTAGTCGTTAGCGGAGGACCCACAGATACGCAGTATTTT
>many|TRBV10-2|TRBJ2-1|NA
CASSARGNVYNEQFF
TGCGCCAGCAGTGCAAGAGGGAACGTCTACAATGAGCAGTTCTTC
>many|TRBV2|TRBJ2-1|TRBD2
CASRTASGRSSNEQFF
TGTGCCAGCAGGACAGCTAGCGGGAGGTCAAGCAATGAGCAGTTCTTC
>many|TRBV2|TRBJ2-7|TRBD1
CASTPDRARYEQYF
TGTGCCAGCACCCCGGACAGGGCCCGCTACGAGCAGTACTTC
>many|TRBV10-3|TRBJ2-7|TRBD2
CAISVGTSGRFRTYEQYF
TGTGCCATCAGTGTAGGGACTAGCGGGAGGTTCCGGACCTACGAGCAGTACTTC
>NA|TRBV6-5|TRBJ2-1|TRBD1
CASSYQGQGAVNEQFF
TGTGCCAGCAGTTACCAGGGACAGGGGGCGGTCAATGAGCAGTTCTTC
>few|TRBV5-1|TRBJ2-7|NA
CASSLQGFLYEQYF
TGCGCCAGCAGCTTGCAGGGGTTCCTCTACGAGCAGTACTTC
>many|TRBV10-2|TRBJ2-7|NA
CASTKSPLAEQYF
TGCGCCAGCACCAAATCCCCTTTAGCGGAGCAGTACTTC
>many|TRBV11-2|TRBJ2-3|NA
CASSPVGRTAQYF
TGTGCCAGCAGCCCGGTGGGAAGGACGGCGCAGTATTTT
>many|TRBV11-2|TRBJ2-3|NA
CASRAMGDTQYF
TGTGCCAGCAGGGCAATGGGCGACACGCAGTATTTT
>many|TRBV19|TRBJ2-3|NA
CASSDYKVSDTQYF
TGTGCCAGTAGTGACTACAAAGTCTCAGATACGCAGTATTTT
>NA|TRBV9|TRBJ2-1|NA
CASSILDSYNEQFF
TGTGCCAGCAGCATCCTGGACAGCTACAATGAGCAGTTCTTC
>NA|TRBV5-1|TRBJ2-5|TRBD2
CASSLEGLADRETQYF
TGCGCCAGCAGCTTGGAGGGACTAGCGGATAGGGAGACCCAGTACTTC
>NA|TRBV11-1|TRBJ2-1|NA
CASSLSDQDGQCF
TGTGCCAGCAGCTTATCGGACCAAGATGGGCAGTGCTTC
>NA|TRBV12-5|TRBJ2-3|TRBD2
CASGLGPPGLVTDTQYF
TGTGCTAGTGGTTTGGGTCCCCCGGGACTAGTCACAGATACGCAGTATTTT
>NA|TRBV19|TRBJ2-5|NA
CASSINLLRTGRETQSF
TGTGCCAGTAGTATAAATCTCCTCCGGACAGGGCGGGAGACCCAGTCCTTC
>many|TRBV7-9|TRBJ2-2|NA
CASSSPGASNTGELFF
TGTGCCAGCAGCTCCCCGGGAGCGTCGAACACCGGGGAGCTGTTTTTT
>many|TRBV19|TRBJ2-7|NA
CASSNPRGQGYEQYF
TGTGCCAGTAGTAACCCCCGGGGGCAGGGCTACGAGCAGTACTTC
>NA|TRBV7-2|TRBJ1-5|NA
CASISLDRIKDPHQPQHF
TGTGCCAGCATCTCGCTGGACCGTATAAAAGACCCCCATCAGCCCCAGCACTTT
>NA|TRBV11-2|TRBJ1-1|NA
CASSFQTGRAFF
TGTGCCAGCAGCTTTCAGACTGGGAGAGCTTTCTTT
>many|TRBV29-1|TRBJ2-3|TRBD2
CSVATSGSTDTQYF
TGCAGCGTGGCGACTAGCGGGAGCACAGATACGCAGTATTTT
>NA|TRBV20-1|TRBJ1-1|TRBD1
CSAREGGAEAFF
TGCAGTGCTAGAGAAGGGGGCGCAGAAGCTTTCTTT
>few|TRBV12-3/TRBV12-4|TRBJ2-7|TRBD2
CASSFRAPSGSLRGEQYF
TGTGCCAGCAGTTTCCGGGCCCCTAGCGGGAGCCTCCGGGGTGAGCAGTACTTC
>NA|TRBV12-3/TRBV12-4|TRBJ2-2|NA
CASSFRIGTAVRTGELFF
TGTGCCAGCAGTTTCAGGATCGGGACTGCGGTCAGGACCGGGGAGCTGTTTTTT
>few|TRBV6-5|TRBJ1-5|TRBD1
CASKRGGPNQPQHF
TGTGCCAGTAAACGAGGGGGCCCGAATCAGCCCCAGCATTTT
>many|TRBV5-1|TRBJ2-1|TRBD2
CASSLIRLAGGEQFF
TGCGCCAGCAGCTTGATTCGGCTAGCGGGAGGTGAGCAGTTCTTC
>many|TRBV19|TRBJ2-5|TRBD2
CASSIEASGSVRETQYF
TGTGCCAGTAGTATAGAGGCTAGCGGGAGTGTACGAGAGACCCAGTACTTC
>NA|TRBV12-3/TRBV12-4|TRBJ2-3|TRBD2
CASSFAGLAEPREQYF
TGTGCCAGCAGTTTCGCGGGACTAGCGGAACCAAGAGAGCAGTATTTT
>NA|TRBV7-2|TRBJ2-5|NA
CASSLWEGGAETQYF
TGTGCCAGCAGTTTATGGGAGGGGGGTGCCGAGACCCAGTACTTC
>NA|TRBV5-4|TRBJ2-6|NA
CASSLGRPAGSGANVLTF
TGTGCCAGCAGCTTGGGGAGACCAGCGGGCTCTGGGGCCAACGTCCTGACTTTC
>NA|TRBV18|TRBJ2-7|NA
CASSKAYEQYF
TGTGCCAGCTCAAAGGCTTACGAGCAGTACTTC
>many|TRBV9|TRBJ2-3|NA
CASSARLSGDSQYF
TGTGCCAGCAGCGCCCGACTTAGTGGAGATTCGCAGTATTTT
>many|TRBV20-1|TRBJ2-2|NA
CSARGRAGELFF
TGCAGTGCTAGAGGGCGGGCCGGGGAGCTGTTTTTT
>NA|TRBV27|TRBJ1-2|TRBD1
CASSPRDRGLGYTF
TGTGCCAGCAGTCCCCGGGACAGGGGGCTTGGCTACACCTTC